This T cell receptor beta chain was found in a study of T cells after yellow fever vaccination. TCRdb fed the 5' RACE reads into MiXCR, producing one record per CDR3 protein. There are 450,000 to 550,000 distinct CDR3 sequences in the sample; 21% occur only once, and approximately 15% lies in the top ten. The CDR3 contains 18 residues. The trim removed 2 bases at V and 0 bases at J, leaving 7 bases unmatched. Germline CDR1 and CDR2: LGHNA and YSLEER. The rearrangement joins TRBV4-3 to TRBJ2-3, with TRBD2 identical over 11 bases. Source: PBMCs, taken around 3 weeks after the first yellow fever vaccination. The receptor was derived from a man younger than 35 who received the YFV17D yellow fever vaccine. This CDR3 reads CASSQQRLAGGSTDTQYF. The CDR3 nucleotides are TGCGCCAGCAGCCAACAACGCCTAGCGGGGGGCAGCACAGATACGCAGTATTTT.